This paragraph reports one T cell receptor (beta chain). Its cognate antigen is unknown. These data belong to a study of cytomegalovirus exposure and HLA in healthy donors. Study observations and caveats: TRBV6-2, TRBV6-3 and some other V segments were unresolvable in 87-base-pair reads.

PCR amplification relied on 60 Vbeta primers (plus 13 Jbeta primers). Measured with immunoSEQ multiplex PCR; TCRdb has only the in-frame clones, and not every one. This table has more than 150,000 clones, 84% appearing once. Germline values: CDR1 SGHVS, CDR2 FNYEAQ. The CDR3 is 14 amino acids. Trimming pared 2 bases from V and 4 bases from J, leaving 9 bases between. The sequence was collected from a boy between 5 and 17 years old in good health and CMV-seronegative. The chain has TRBV7-6 and TRBJ2-1, with D maybe TRBD1 (6 bases). Sequencing was carried out using PBMCs. The DNA of the CDR3 is TGTGCCAGCAGCTTATGGACAGCTTACAATGAGCAGTTCTTC. Protein sequence: CASSLWTAYNEQFF.